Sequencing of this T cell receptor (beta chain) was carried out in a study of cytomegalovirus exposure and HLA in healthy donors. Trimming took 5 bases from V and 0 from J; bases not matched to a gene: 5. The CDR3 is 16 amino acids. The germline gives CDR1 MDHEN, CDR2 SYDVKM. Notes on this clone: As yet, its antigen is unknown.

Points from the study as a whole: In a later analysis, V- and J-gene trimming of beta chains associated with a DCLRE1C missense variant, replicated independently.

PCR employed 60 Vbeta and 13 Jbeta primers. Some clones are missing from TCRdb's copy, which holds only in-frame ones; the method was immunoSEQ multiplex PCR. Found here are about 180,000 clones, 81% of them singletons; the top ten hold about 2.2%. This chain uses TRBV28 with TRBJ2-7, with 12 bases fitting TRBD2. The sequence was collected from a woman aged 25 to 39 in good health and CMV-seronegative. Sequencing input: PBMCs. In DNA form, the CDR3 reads TGTGCCAGCAGTCTCGGACTAGCGGGGACCTCCTACGAGCAGTACTTC. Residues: CASSLGLAGTSYEQYF.